This T cell receptor beta chain originates from a study of T cell responses to AZD1222 COVID-19 vaccine. Overall study results and limits: The peak T cell response came first, and repertoires were sampled only after it. Spike was spanned by vaccine-associated CD4 TCRs, with dominance at 160-218 and 743-854. Clonal diversity was possibly underestimated; the donors were predominantly white British and more often female.

The germline CDR1 and CDR2 sequences are LGHNA and YSLEER. Trimming removed 3 bases at V and 6 bases at J, with 6 bases between. This CDR3 is built from 12 residues. Details on this clone: The antigen is undetermined.

Profiling relied on immunoSEQ multiplex PCR, and the TCRdb table lists in-frame clones only, not all of them. The sample lists 200,000 to 250,000 clones, 94% occurring once. V usage is TRBV4-3 and J usage is TRBJ2-1; D uncertain. Material: peripheral blood, obtained 28 days after the second dose of the MenACWY control vaccine. This TCR was recovered from an adult who received the MenACWY meningococcal vaccine as a control. Here the CDR3 DNA reads TGCGCCAGCAGCCATGGCGGCAATGAGCAGTTCTTC. Translation: CASSHGGNEQFF.